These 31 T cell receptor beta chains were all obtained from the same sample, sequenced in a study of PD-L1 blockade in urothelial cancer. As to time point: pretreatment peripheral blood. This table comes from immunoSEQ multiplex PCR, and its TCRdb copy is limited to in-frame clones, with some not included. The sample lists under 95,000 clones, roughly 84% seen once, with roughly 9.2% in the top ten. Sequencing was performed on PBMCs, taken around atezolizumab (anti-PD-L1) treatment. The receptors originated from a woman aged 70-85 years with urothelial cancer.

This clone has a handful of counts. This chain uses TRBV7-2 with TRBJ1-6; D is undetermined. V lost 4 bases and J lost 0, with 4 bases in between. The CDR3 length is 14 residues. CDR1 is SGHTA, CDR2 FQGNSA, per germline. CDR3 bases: TGTGCCAGCAGCTCCTACTCCTATAATTCACCCCTCCACTTT. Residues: CASSSYSYNSPLHF.

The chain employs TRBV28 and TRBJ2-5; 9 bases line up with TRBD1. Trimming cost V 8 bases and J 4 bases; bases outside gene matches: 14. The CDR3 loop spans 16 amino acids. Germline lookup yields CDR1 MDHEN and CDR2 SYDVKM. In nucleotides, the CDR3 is TGTGCCAGCGCAATAAGCCCCACAGGGGGCCGAGAGACCCAGTACTTC. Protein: CASAISPTGGRETQYF.

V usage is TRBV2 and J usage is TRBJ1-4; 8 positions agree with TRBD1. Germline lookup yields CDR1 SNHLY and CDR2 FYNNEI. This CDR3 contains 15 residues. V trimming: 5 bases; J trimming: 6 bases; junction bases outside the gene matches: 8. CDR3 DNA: TGTGCCAGCAGTCCTGGACAGGGCATCTATGAAAAACTGTTTTTT. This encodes CASSPGQGIYEKLFF.

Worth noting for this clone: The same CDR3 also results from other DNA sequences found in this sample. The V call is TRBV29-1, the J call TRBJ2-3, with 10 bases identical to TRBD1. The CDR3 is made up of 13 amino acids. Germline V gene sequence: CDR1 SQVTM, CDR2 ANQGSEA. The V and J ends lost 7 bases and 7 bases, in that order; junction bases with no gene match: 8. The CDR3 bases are TGCAGCGACGCCGGGACAGGGGCACATACGCAGTATTTT. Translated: CSDAGTGAHTQYF.

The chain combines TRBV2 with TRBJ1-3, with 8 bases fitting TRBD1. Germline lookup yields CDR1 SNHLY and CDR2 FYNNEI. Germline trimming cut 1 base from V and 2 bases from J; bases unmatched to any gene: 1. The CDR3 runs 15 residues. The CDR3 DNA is TGTGCCAGCAGTGAAGGGACAGGGACTGGAAACACCATATATTTT. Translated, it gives CASSEGTGTGNTIYF. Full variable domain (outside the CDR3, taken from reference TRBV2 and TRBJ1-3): EPEVTQTPSHQVTQMGQEVILRCVPISNHLYFYWYRQILGQKVEFLVSFYNNEISEKSEIFDDQFSVERPDGSNFTLKIRSTKLEDSAMYFCASSEGTGTGNTIYFGEGSWLTVV.

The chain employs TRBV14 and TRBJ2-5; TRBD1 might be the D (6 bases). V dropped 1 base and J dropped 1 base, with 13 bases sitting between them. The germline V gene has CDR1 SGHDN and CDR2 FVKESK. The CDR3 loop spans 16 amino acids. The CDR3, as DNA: TGTGCCAGCAGCCAAGTCTGGGGGCAGGGCCAAGAGACCCAGTACTTC. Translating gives CASSQVWGQGQETQYF.

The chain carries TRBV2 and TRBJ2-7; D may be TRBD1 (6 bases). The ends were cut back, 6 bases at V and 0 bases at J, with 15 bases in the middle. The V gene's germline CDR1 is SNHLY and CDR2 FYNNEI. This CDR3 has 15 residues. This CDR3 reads CASRKDSGGSYEQYF. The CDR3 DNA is TGTGCCAGCAGAAAGGACAGTGGGGGCTCCTACGAGCAGTACTTC.

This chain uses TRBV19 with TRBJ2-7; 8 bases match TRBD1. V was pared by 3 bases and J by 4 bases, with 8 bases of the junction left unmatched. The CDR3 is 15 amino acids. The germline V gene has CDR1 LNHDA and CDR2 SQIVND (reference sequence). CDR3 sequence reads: CASSIPGTGRYEQYF. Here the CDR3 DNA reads TGTGCCAGTAGTATTCCCGGGACAGGACGATACGAGCAGTACTTC. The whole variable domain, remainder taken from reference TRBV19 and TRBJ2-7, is DGGITQSPKYLFRKEGQNVTLSCEQNLNHDAMYWYRQDPGQGLRLIYYSQIVNDFQKGDIAEGYSVSREKKESFPLTVTSAQKNPTAFYLCASSIPGTGRYEQYFGPGTRLTVT.

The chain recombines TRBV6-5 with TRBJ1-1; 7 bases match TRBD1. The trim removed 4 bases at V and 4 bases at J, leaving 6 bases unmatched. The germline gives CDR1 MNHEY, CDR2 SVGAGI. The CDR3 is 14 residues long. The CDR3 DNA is TGTGCCAGCAGTTCGCGGACAGGAGCCACTGAAGCTTTCTTT. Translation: CASSSRTGATEAFF.

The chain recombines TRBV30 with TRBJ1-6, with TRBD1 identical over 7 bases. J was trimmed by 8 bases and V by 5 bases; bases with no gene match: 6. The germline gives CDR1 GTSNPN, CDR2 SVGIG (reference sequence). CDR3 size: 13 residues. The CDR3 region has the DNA TGTGCCTGGGAGGGGGCCCGAGATTCACCCCTCCACTTT. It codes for CAWEGARDSPLHF.

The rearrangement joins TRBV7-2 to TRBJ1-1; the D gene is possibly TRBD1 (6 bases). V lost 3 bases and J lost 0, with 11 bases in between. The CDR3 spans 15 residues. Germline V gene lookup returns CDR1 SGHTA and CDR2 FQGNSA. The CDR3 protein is CASSFTGFMNTEAFF. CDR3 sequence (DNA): TGTGCCAGCAGCTTCACAGGGTTCATGAACACTGAAGCTTTCTTT.

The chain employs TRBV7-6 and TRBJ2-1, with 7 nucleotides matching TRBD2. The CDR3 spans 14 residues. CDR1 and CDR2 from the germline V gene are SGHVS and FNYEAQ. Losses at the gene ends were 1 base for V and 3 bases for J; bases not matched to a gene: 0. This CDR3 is CASSLGDYYNEQFF. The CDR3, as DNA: TGTGCCAGCAGCTTAGGGGACTACTACAATGAGCAGTTCTTC.

CDR3 region: CASSFQSTLGDEKLFF. In DNA form, the CDR3 reads TGTGCCAGCAGTTTCCAATCGACGCTAGGTGATGAAAAACTGTTTTTT. The chain is built from TRBV27 and TRBJ1-4; D is undetermined. This CDR3 is built from 16 residues. The V end was cut by 3 bases, the J end by 6 bases, with 17 bases between. Germline assignment: CDR1 MNHEY and CDR2 SMNVEV (reference sequence).

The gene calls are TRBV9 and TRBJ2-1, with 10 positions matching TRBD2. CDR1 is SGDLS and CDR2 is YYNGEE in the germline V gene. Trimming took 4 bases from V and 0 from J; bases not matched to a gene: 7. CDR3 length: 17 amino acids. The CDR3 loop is CASSPRLAGSSYNEQFF. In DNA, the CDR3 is TGTGCCAGCAGCCCACGACTAGCGGGCAGCTCCTACAATGAGCAGTTCTTC.

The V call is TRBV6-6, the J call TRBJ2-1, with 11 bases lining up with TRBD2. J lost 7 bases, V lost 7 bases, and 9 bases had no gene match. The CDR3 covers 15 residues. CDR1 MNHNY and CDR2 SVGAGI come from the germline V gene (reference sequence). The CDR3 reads CASTYIAGGPNEQFF. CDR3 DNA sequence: TGTGCCAGCACGTACATAGCGGGGGGGCCGAATGAGCAGTTCTTC.

The CDR3 loop reads CASSLDHDQGFVTGELFF. The CDR3 DNA reads TGTGCCAGCAGCTTAGATCATGACCAGGGTTTTGTCACCGGGGAGCTGTTTTTT. V usage is TRBV11-3 and J usage is TRBJ2-2, with D maybe TRBD1 (5 bases). The CDR3 sequence is 18 residues long. Germline CDR1 is SGHNT and CDR2 is YENEEA. Trimming left V 0 bases short and J 4 bases short, with 18 bases between.

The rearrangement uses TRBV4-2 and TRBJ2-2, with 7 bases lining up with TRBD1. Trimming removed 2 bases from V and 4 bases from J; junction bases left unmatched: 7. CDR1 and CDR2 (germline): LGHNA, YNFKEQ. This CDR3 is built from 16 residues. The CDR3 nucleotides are TGTGCCAGCAGCCAACCCACGACAGGGCCCACCGGGGAGCTGTTTTTT. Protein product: CASSQPTTGPTGELFF.

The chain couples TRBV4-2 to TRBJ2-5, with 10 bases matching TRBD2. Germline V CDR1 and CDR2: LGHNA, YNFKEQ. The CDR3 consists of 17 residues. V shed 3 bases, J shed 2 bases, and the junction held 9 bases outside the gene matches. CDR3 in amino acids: CASSQLSGGAGQETQYF. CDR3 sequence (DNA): TGTGCCAGCAGCCAGCTGAGCGGGGGGGCGGGGCAAGAGACCCAGTACTTC.

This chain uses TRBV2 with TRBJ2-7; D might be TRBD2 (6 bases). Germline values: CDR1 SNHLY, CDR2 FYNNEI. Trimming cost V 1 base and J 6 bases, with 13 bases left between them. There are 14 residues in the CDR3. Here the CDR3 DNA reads TGTGCCAGCAGTGAAGAGGGACTCCGGAGCGAGCAGTACTTC. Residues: CASSEEGLRSEQYF.

The CDR3, as DNA: TGTGCCAGCACAAAATGGCCCAGGGGGAGCGAAAAACTGTTTTTT. This codes for CASTKWPRGSEKLFF. The chain uses TRBV27 and TRBJ1-4, with TRBD1 identical over 7 bases. The V gene end was trimmed by 7 bases and the J gene end by 8 bases; junction bases not matched to a gene: 13. CDR1 is MNHEY, CDR2 SMNVEV, per germline (reference sequence). This CDR3 region has 15 residues.

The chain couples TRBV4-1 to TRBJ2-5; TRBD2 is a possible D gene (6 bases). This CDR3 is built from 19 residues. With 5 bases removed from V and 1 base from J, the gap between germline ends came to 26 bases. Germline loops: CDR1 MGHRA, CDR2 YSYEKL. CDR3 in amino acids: CASSFRDFLTTGAQETQYF. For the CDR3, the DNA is TGCGCCAGCAGCTTCCGGGACTTCCTTACCACTGGGGCCCAAGAGACCCAGTACTTC.

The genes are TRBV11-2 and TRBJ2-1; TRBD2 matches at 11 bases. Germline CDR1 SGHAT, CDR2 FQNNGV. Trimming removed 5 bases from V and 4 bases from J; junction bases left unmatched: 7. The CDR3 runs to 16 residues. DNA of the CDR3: TGTGCCAGCAGCCCCCGACTAGCGGGGTTTTACAATGAGCAGTTCTTC. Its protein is CASSPRLAGFYNEQFF. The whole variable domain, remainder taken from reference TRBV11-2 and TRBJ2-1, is EAGVAQSPRYKIIEKRQSVAFWCNPISGHATLYWYQQILGQGPKLLIQFQNNGVVDDSQLPKDRFSAERLKGVDSTLKIQPAKLEDSAVYLCASSPRLAGFYNEQFFGPGTRLTVL.

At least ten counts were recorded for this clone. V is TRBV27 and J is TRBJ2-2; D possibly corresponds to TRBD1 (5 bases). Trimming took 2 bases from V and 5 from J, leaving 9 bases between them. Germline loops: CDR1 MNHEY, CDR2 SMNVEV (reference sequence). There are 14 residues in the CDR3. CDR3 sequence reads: CASSLGAATGELFF. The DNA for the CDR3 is TGTGCCAGCAGTTTAGGGGCCGCTACCGGGGAGCTGTTTTTT.

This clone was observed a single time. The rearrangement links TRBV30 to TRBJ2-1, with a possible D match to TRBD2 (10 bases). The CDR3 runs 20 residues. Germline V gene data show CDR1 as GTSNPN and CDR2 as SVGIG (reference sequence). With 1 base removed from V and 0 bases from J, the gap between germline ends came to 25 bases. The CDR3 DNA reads TGTGCCTGGAGTGGGGGACAGGGCAGAGCGGGAGGGGACTCCTACAATGAGCAGTTCTTC. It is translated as CAWSGGQGRAGGDSYNEQFF.

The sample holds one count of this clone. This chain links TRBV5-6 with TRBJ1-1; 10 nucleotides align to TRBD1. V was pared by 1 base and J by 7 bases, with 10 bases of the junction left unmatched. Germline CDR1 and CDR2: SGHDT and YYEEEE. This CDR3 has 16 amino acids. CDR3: CASSLFIGQGEDEAFF. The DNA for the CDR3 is TGTGCCAGCAGCTTGTTTATCGGACAGGGGGAAGATGAAGCTTTCTTT.

The CDR3 reads CASSYTGLVQETQYF. The CDR3 DNA is TGTGCCAGCAGTTACACGGGACTAGTCCAAGAGACCCAGTACTTC. The chain combines TRBV6-5 with TRBJ2-5; TRBD2 matches at 8 bases. Germline values: CDR1 MNHEY, CDR2 SVGAGI. The CDR3 is made up of 15 amino acids. V was clipped by 2 bases and J by 1 base; unmatched bases: 3.

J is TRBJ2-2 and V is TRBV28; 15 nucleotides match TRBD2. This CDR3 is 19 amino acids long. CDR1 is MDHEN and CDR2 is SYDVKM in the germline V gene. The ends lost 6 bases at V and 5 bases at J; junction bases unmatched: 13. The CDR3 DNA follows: TGTGCCAGCAGCGGATTAGGACTAGCGGGAGGGCCACGAACCGGGGAGCTGTTTTTT. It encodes CASSGLGLAGGPRTGELFF.

The CDR3, as DNA: TGTGCCAGCGGGAGACAGGCAATCGACACCGGGGAGCTGTTTTTT. This codes for CASGRQAIDTGELFF. The chain employs TRBV6-1 and TRBJ2-2; D perhaps matches TRBD1 (6 bases). Trimming stripped 8 bases from V and 3 bases from J, with 16 bases between. Germline-derived CDR1 and CDR2 are MNHNS and SASEGT. This CDR3 comprises 15 residues.

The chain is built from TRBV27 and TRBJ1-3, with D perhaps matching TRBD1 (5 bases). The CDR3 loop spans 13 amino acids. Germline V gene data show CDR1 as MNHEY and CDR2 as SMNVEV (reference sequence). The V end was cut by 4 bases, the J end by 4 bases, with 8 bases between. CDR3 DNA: TGTGCCAGCAGTTCTTACAGGGGAAACACCATATATTTT. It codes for CASSSYRGNTIYF.

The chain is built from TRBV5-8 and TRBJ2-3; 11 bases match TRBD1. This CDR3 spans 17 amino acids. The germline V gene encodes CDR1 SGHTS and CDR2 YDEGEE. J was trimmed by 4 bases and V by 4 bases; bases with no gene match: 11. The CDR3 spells CASSDGQGARLSDTQYF. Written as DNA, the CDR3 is TGTGCCAGCAGCGATGGACAGGGGGCACGTCTCTCAGATACGCAGTATTTT.

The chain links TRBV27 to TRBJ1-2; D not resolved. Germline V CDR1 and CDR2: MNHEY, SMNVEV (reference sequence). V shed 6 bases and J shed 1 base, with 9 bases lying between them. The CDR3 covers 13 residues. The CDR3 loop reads CASRNRFNYGYTF. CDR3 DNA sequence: TGTGCCAGCAGGAACAGATTTAACTATGGCTACACCTTC.